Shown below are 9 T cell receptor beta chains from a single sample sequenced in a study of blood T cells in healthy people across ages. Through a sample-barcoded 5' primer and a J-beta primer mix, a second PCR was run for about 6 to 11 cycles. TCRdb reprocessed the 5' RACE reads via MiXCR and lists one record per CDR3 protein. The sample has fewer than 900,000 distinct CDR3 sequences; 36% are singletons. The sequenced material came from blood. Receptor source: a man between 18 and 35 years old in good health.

The DNA for the CDR3 is TGTGCCAGCAGCTTAGGGGACAGGTTCAGCTCACCCCTCCACTTT. It codes for CASSLGDRFSSPLHF. The rearrangement joins TRBV7-9 to TRBJ1-6, with 8 bases lining up with TRBD1. The germline gives CDR1 SEHNR, CDR2 FQNEAQ (reference sequence). CDR3 length equals 15 residues. Trimming took 1 base from V and 10 from J; bases not matched to a gene: 6.

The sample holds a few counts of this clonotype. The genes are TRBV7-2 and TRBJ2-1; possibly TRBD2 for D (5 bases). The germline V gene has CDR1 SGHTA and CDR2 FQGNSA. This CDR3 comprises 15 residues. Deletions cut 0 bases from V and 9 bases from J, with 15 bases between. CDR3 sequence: CASSLALTGSTEQFF. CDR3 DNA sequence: TGTGCCAGCAGCTTAGCGCTAACGGGGTCGACTGAGCAGTTCTTC.

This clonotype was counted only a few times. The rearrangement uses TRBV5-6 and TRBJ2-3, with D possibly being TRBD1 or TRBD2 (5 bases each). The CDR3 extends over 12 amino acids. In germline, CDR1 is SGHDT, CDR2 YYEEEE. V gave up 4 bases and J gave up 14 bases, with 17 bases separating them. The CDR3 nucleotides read TGTGCCAGCAGCACACCCGGGACCTCTCCGTATTTT. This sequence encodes CASSTPGTSPYF.

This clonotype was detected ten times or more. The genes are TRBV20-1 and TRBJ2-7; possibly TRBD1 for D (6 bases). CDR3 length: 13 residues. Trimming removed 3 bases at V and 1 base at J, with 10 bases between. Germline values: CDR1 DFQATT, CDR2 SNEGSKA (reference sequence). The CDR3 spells CSARAGESYEQYF. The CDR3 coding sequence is TGCAGTGCTAGGGCAGGGGAATCCTACGAGCAGTACTTC.

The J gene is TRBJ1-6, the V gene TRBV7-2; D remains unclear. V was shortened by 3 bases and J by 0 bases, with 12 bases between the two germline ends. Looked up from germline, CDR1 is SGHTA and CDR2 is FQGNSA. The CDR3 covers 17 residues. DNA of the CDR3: TGTGCCAGCAGCTTCAGTTGGGGTCCCTCCTATAATTCACCCCTCCACTTT. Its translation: CASSFSWGPSYNSPLHF.

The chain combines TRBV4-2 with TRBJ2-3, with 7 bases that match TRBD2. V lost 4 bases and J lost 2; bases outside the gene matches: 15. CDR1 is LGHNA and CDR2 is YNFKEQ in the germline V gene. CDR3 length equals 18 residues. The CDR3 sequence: CASSPHDTSEGFTDTQYF. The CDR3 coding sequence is TGTGCCAGCAGCCCACACGATACTAGCGAGGGCTTCACAGATACGCAGTATTTT.

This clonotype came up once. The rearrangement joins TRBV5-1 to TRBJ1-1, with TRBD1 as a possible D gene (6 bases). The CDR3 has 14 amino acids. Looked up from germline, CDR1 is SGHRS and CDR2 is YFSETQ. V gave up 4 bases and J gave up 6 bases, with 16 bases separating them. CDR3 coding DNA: TGCGCCAGCAGCGGGGGCTTCACGCCCGCTGAAGCTTTCTTT. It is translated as CASSGGFTPAEAFF.

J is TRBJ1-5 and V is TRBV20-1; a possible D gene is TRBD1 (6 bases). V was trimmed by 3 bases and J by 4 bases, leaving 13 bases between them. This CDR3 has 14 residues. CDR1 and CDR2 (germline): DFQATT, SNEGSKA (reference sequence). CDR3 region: CSASDPGQNQPQHF. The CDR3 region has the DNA TGCAGTGCTAGTGATCCGGGACAAAATCAGCCCCAGCATTTT.

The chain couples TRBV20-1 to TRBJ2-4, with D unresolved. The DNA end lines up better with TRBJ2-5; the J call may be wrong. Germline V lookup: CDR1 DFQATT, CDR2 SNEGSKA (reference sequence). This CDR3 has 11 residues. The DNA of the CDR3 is TGCAGTGGATACTCCCAAGAGACCCAGTACTTC. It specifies CSGYSQETQYF.